This T cell receptor (beta chain) was recorded in a study of shared clonotypes between healthy human individuals. General observations from the study: Generally, estimated richness proved larger in naive subsets than it did in memory subsets. Donor clonotype sharing was expected to depend on sequencing depth.

Authors' processing steps: Because ImmunoSEQ provided only junction sequences with no quality scores, the filtering differed. Produced via immunoSEQ multiplex PCR; TCRdb's table is partial and in-frame only. V and J calls and clone size are those listed in that table; D and trimming were worked out from the DNA. The sample contains about 2.3 million clones, 85% to 95% of which appear only once. The investigators split CD4+ cells into a CD45RA+ naive subset and a CD45RA-negative memory subset. A note on this clone: The antigen is undetermined.

CDR1 and CDR2 (germline): GTSNPN, SVGIG (reference sequence). This CDR3 spans 13 amino acids. The V gene lost 0 bases and the J gene lost 10 bases, with 13 bases spanning the gap. What was sequenced was naive CD4+ T cells from PBMCs. Subset here: CD45RA+ positively selected. The TCR originated in a man aged 18 to 29 in good health. Some clones in this sample may be carry-over from other donors' samples. The chain uses TRBV30 and TRBJ2-1; D may correspond to TRBD1 or TRBD2 (6 bases each). The CDR3 spells CAWSVRGPGEQFF. The DNA for the CDR3 is TGTGCCTGGAGTGTACGGGGGCCGGGCGAGCAGTTCTTC.